The 23 T cell receptor beta chains presented below share a single source sample, sequenced in a study of T-cell memory formation after mild COVID-19. A single record per CDR3 protein comes from TCRdb applying MiXCR to the 5' RACE reads. The table lists around 300,000 distinct CDR3 sequences, roughly 18% of them singletons, with under 30% in the top ten. The sample taken for sequencing was PBMCs or a T cell subset sorted from them (not recorded which). The receptors originated from a man younger than 35 who had mild COVID-19 (a few samples of this study predate the infection). Cell type and time point are not known.

The rearrangement links TRBV20-1 to TRBJ1-1, with D maybe TRBD1 (5 bases). Trimming cost V 1 base and J 1 base, with 13 bases left between them. The germline gives CDR1 DFQATT, CDR2 SNEGSKA (reference sequence). The CDR3 spans 15 residues. Here the CDR3 DNA reads TGCAGTGCTAGAGCGGGGAGTGGGGCGAACACTGAAGCTTTCTTT. It encodes CSARAGSGANTEAFF.

In this sample, this clonotype turned up a few times. J is TRBJ2-7 and V is TRBV5-1; D is perhaps TRBD1 (6 bases). CDR1 and CDR2 from the germline V gene are SGHRS and YFSETQ. Trimming cost V 2 bases and J 3 bases, with 12 bases left between them. The CDR3 consists of 14 residues. The CDR3 loop is CASSFGGVFYEQYF. The CDR3 bases are TGCGCCAGCAGCTTTGGGGGCGTTTTCTACGAGCAGTACTTC.

V gene TRBV7-2 combines with J gene TRBJ2-2, with TRBD1 matching 9 bases. Germline lookup yields CDR1 SGHTA and CDR2 FQGNSA. J lost 7 bases, V lost 3 bases, and 6 bases had no gene match. This CDR3 has 15 amino acids. The CDR3 DNA reads TGTGCCAGCAGCTTGGCTACAGGGGGCGGCGGGGAGCTGTTTTTT. Its translation: CASSLATGGGGELFF.

This clonotype was detected only a few times. The rearrangement joins TRBV5-1 to TRBJ2-6; a possible D gene is TRBD2 (6 bases). The ends were cut back, 0 bases at V and 0 bases at J, with 16 bases in the middle. Germline V gene data show CDR1 as SGHRS and CDR2 as YFSETQ. The CDR3 runs to 19 residues. CDR3 nucleotide sequence: TGCGCCAGCAGCTTGGTGGGTCAGGGACTTACCTCTGGGGCCAACGTCCTGACTTTC. This codes for CASSLVGQGLTSGANVLTF.

This clonotype occurred a few times. This chain connects TRBV10-3 to TRBJ2-3, with 11 bases lining up with TRBD2. The J segment lost 4 bases and the V segment lost 8 bases, leaving 8 bases of the junction unmatched. Germline CDR1 reads ENHRY; CDR2 reads SYGVKD. This CDR3 is 15 amino acids long. CDR3 sequence reads: CAIRLAGNDADTQYF. CDR3 sequence (DNA): TGTGCCATCCGACTAGCGGGGAACGACGCAGATACGCAGTATTTT.

The chain couples TRBV7-2 to TRBJ1-6; D remains unclear. The CDR3 totals 16 residues. CDR1 is SGHTA, CDR2 FQGNSA, per germline. Trimming left V 5 bases short and J 10 bases short, with 21 bases between. CDR3 nucleotide sequence: TGTGCCAGCAGCCTTAGCGGAGGCGTCTCTGGGTCACCCCTCCACTTT. Translated: CASSLSGGVSGSPLHF.

The chain employs TRBV10-3 and TRBJ2-4; 7 bases agree with TRBD1. The CDR3 is 12 residues long. The germline CDR1 and CDR2 sequences are ENHRY and SYGVKD. V lost 11 bases to trimming and J lost 9 bases; unmatched junction nucleotides: 10. CDR3 nucleotide sequence: TGTGCCGTTACGACAGGGATCGGCATTCAGTACTTC. Translation: CAVTTGIGIQYF.

J is TRBJ2-2 and V is TRBV5-1; no reliable D call. The V gene's germline CDR1 is SGHRS and CDR2 YFSETQ. The V end was cut by 5 bases, the J end by 7 bases, with 12 bases between. The CDR3 consists of 13 residues. The CDR3 spells CASRGPEDGELFF. In DNA, the CDR3 is TGCGCCAGCAGGGGCCCCGAGGACGGGGAGCTGTTTTTT.

V and J are TRBV7-8 and TRBJ2-1; 8 bases line up with TRBD2. Germline CDR1 reads SGHVS; CDR2 reads FQNEAQ. The CDR3 is 16 amino acids. The J segment lost 3 bases and the V segment lost 4 bases, leaving 8 bases of the junction unmatched. This CDR3 reads CASSSFRAGGYNEQFF. In DNA form, the CDR3 reads TGTGCCAGCAGCTCCTTTCGGGCGGGGGGCTACAATGAGCAGTTCTTC. The full variable domain, rest sourced from reference TRBV7-8 and TRBJ2-1, is GAGVSQSPRYKVAKRGQDVALRCDPISGHVSLFWYQQALGQGPEFLTYFQNEAQLDKSGLPSDRFFAERPEGSVSTLKIQRTQQEDSAVYLCASSSFRAGGYNEQFFGPGTRLTVL.

The chain recombines TRBV7-9 with TRBJ2-5; D might be TRBD2 (6 bases). This CDR3 region has 13 residues. The germline V and J ends were trimmed by 2 bases and 5 bases, with 9 bases remaining between them. The germline V gene has CDR1 SEHNR and CDR2 FQNEAQ (reference sequence). CDR3 sequence (DNA): TGTGCCAGCAGCTTACAGGCGGGGGAGACCCAGTACTTC. It yields the protein CASSLQAGETQYF.

This clonotype showed up just a few times. This sequence joins TRBV5-6 and TRBJ1-2; D perhaps matches TRBD1 (5 bases). The V end lost 0 bases, the J end lost 5 bases, and 11 bases lay between the germline ends. This CDR3 is built from 14 residues. The germline V gene encodes CDR1 SGHDT and CDR2 YYEEEE. CDR3 DNA sequence: TGTGCCAGCAGCTTGGTAGGGGCTCGTTATGGCTACACCTTC. Translation gives CASSLVGARYGYTF. Drawing the rest from reference TRBV5-6 and TRBJ1-2, the complete variable domain is DAGVTQSPTHLIKTRGQQVTLRCSPKSGHDTVSWYQQALGQGPQFIFQYYEEEERQRGNFPDRFSGHQFPNYSSELNVNALLLGDSALYLCASSLVGARYGYTFGSGTRLTVV.

This clonotype was recorded a few times. This chain joins TRBV4-1 and TRBJ2-5, with D unclear. Deletions cut 3 bases from V and 5 bases from J, with 13 bases between. Germline V gene lookup returns CDR1 MGHRA and CDR2 YSYEKL. This CDR3 contains 14 residues. The DNA for the CDR3 is TGCGCCAGCAGCCAGAACTTTCCCGGGGAGACCCAGTACTTC. Its translation is CASSQNFPGETQYF.

V gene TRBV7-9 combines with J gene TRBJ2-1, with D uncertain. The CDR3 consists of 11 residues. Germline V gene lookup returns CDR1 SEHNR and CDR2 FQNEAQ (reference sequence). V was shortened by 6 bases and J by 8 bases, with 8 bases between the two germline ends. The CDR3 sequence: CASSSNDEQFF. In nucleotides, the CDR3 is TGTGCCAGCAGTTCAAACGATGAGCAGTTCTTC. Filled out from reference TRBV7-9 and TRBJ2-1, the complete variable domain reads DTGVSQNPRHKITKRGQNVTFRCDPISEHNRLYWYRQTLGQGPEFLTYFQNEAQLEKSRLLSDRFSAERPKGSFSTLEIQRTEQGDSAMYLCASSSNDEQFFGPGTRLTVL.

The chain joins TRBV6-5 to TRBJ2-1, with 8 positions matching TRBD1. Germline CDR1 reads MNHEY; CDR2 reads SVGAGI. V lost 2 bases, J lost 6 bases, and 6 bases stayed unmatched. The CDR3 is 15 amino acids. Written as DNA, the CDR3 is TGTGCCAGCAGTTACGTAGCCAGGGGGCTCAATGAGCAGTTCTTC. Its protein is CASSYVARGLNEQFF.

This sequence joins TRBV29-1 and TRBJ2-3; D is possibly TRBD2 (5 bases). Germline V gives CDR1 SQVTM, CDR2 ANQGSEA. The V end lost 6 bases, the J end lost 4 bases, and 11 bases lay between the germline ends. The CDR3 is 12 amino acids. CDR3 loop: CSVDLGSDTQYF. For the CDR3, the DNA is TGCAGCGTGGACTTGGGCTCAGATACGCAGTATTTT.

V gene TRBV12-3 or TRBV12-4 combines with J gene TRBJ1-1; 7 bases fit TRBD1. The CDR3 is 13 amino acids. The V and J ends lost 6 bases and 7 bases, in that order; junction bases with no gene match: 8. The CDR3 bases are TGTGCCAGCAGCCCAACAGGGGATTTTGAAGCTTTCTTT. Protein: CASSPTGDFEAFF.

The rearrangement uses TRBV27 and TRBJ2-2; D perhaps matches TRBD1 (5 bases). CDR1 and CDR2 (germline): MNHEY, SMNVEV (reference sequence). The CDR3 loop spans 14 amino acids. The ends were cut back, 3 bases at V and 4 bases at J, with 9 bases in the middle. The CDR3 DNA reads as TGTGCCAGCAGTTTTCCAGGGATCACCGGGGAGCTGTTTTTT. Protein: CASSFPGITGELFF.

This clonotype was counted a few times. V is TRBV5-1 and J is TRBJ2-5; 10 bases line up with TRBD2. V lost 8 bases and J lost 0; bases outside the gene matches: 4. Germline CDR1 reads SGHRS; CDR2 reads YFSETQ. There are 14 residues in the CDR3. DNA for the CDR3: TGCGCCAGTCGAGCGGGGGGGAACCAAGAGACCCAGTACTTC. Its translation: CASRAGGNQETQYF. Variable domain in full (rest from reference TRBV5-1 and TRBJ2-5): KAGVTQTPRYLIKTRGQQVTLSCSPISGHRSVSWYQQTPGQGLQFLFEYFSETQRNKGNFPGRFSGRQFSNSRSEMNVSTLELGDSALYLCASRAGGNQETQYFGPGTRLLVL.

A few counts support this clonotype. This chain connects TRBV14 to TRBJ2-1; 8 bases agree with TRBD1. Germline V gives CDR1 SGHDN, CDR2 FVKESK. CDR3 size: 13 residues. After removal of 6 bases from V and 8 bases from J, the junction contained 6 bases not matched to a gene. CDR3 sequence: CASRPTGDHEQFF. As DNA, the CDR3 is TGTGCCAGCAGGCCGACAGGGGATCATGAGCAGTTCTTC. Combining the CDR3 with reference TRBV14 and TRBJ2-1 gives the whole variable domain EAGVTQFPSHSVIEKGQTVTLRCDPISGHDNLYWYRRVMGKEIKFLLHFVKESKQDESGMPNNRFLAERTGGTYSTLKVQPAELEDSGVYFCASRPTGDHEQFFGPGTRLTVL.

This clonotype was seen only a few times. The CDR3 sequence is CASSLIADLGNTIYF. In nucleotides, the CDR3 is TGTGCCAGCAGCTTAATAGCGGACCTTGGAAACACCATATATTTT. The genes are TRBV7-2 and TRBJ1-3; D uncertain. Germline-derived CDR1 and CDR2 are SGHTA and FQGNSA. The CDR3 totals 15 residues. V lost 2 bases and J lost 3, with 11 bases in between.

This clonotype showed up just a few times. The rearrangement joins TRBV12-3 or TRBV12-4 to TRBJ2-3; D is uncertain. Deletions cut 5 bases from V and 2 bases from J, with 8 bases between. CDR3 length: 13 amino acids. CDR3 residues: CASSGWDTDTQYF. In nucleotides, the CDR3 is TGTGCCAGCAGTGGGTGGGACACAGATACGCAGTATTTT.

This chain links TRBV20-1 with TRBJ1-3; no clear D. Trimming shortened V by 4 bases and J by 1 base, and 11 bases separated the two germline ends. Germline loops: CDR1 DFQATT, CDR2 SNEGSKA (reference sequence). The CDR3 is 14 amino acids. The CDR3 region is CSATDLGSGNTIYF. The CDR3 nucleotides are TGCAGTGCTACTGACCTCGGTTCTGGAAACACCATATATTTT.

This clonotype appeared many times. The V call is TRBV7-2, the J call TRBJ1-5; possible D gene TRBD1, 5 bases. CDR1 and CDR2 from the germline V gene are SGHTA and FQGNSA. The CDR3 is 15 amino acids. Trimming removed 0 bases from V and 5 bases from J, with 11 bases in between. CDR3 nucleotide sequence: TGTGCCAGCAGCTTAGCCGGGACTACCGATCAGCCCCAGCATTTT. This gives the protein CASSLAGTTDQPQHF. The variable domain in full, completed from reference TRBV7-2 and TRBJ1-5, reads GAGVSQSPSNKVTEKGKDVELRCDPISGHTALYWYRQSLGQGLEFLIYFQGNSAPDKSGLPSDRFSAERTGGSVSTLTIQRTQQEDSAVYLCASSLAGTTDQPQHFGDGTRLSIL.